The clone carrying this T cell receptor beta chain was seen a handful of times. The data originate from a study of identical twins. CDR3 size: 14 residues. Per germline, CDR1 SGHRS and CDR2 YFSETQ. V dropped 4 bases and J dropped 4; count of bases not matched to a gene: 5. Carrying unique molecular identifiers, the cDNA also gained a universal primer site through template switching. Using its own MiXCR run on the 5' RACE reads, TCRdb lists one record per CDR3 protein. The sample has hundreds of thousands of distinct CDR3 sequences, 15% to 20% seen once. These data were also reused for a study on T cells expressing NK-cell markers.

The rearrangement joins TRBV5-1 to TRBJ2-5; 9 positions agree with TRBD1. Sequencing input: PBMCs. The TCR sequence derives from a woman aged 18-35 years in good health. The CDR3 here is CASSRDRAIETQYF. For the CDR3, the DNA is TGCGCCAGCAGCCGGGACAGGGCGATAGAGACCCAGTACTTC. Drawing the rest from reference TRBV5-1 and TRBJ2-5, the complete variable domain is KAGVTQTPRYLIKTRGQQVTLSCSPISGHRSVSWYQQTPGQGLQFLFEYFSETQRNKGNFPGRFSGRQFSNSRSEMNVSTLELGDSALYLCASSRDRAIETQYFGPGTRLLVL.